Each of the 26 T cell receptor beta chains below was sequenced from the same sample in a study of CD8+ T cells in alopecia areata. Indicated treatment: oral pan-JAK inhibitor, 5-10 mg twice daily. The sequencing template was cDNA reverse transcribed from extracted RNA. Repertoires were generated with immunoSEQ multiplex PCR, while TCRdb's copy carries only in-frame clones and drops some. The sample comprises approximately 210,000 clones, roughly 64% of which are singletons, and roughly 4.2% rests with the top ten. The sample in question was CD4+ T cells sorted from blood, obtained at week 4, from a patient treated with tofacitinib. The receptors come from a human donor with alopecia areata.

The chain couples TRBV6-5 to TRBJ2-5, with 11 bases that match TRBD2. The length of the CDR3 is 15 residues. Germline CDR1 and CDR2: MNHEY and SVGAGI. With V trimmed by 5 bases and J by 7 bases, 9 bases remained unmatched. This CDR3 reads CASSRLSGGAGTQYF. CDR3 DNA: TGTGCCAGCAGTCGTCTTAGCGGGGGGGCTGGGACCCAGTACTTC.

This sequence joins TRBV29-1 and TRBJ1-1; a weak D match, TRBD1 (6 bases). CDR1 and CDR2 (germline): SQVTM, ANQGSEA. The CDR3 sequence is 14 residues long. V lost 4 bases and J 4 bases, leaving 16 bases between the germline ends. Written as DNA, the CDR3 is TGCAGCGTTGCCGTTGGGGGCGCCTTCACTGAAGCTTTCTTT. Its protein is CSVAVGGAFTEAFF.

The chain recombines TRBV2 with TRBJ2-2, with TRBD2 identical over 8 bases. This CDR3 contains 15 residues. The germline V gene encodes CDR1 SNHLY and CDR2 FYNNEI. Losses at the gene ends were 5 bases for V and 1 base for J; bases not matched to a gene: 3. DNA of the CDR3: TGTGCCAGCAGTATAGCGGGACGGAACACCGGGGAGCTGTTTTTT. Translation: CASSIAGRNTGELFF.

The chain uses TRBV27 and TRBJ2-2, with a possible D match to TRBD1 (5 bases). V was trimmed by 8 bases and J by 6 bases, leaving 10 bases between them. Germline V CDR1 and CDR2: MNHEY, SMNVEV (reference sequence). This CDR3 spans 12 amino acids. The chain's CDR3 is CASSGPAGELFF. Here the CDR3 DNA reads TGTGCCAGCTCAGGGCCAGCCGGGGAGCTGTTTTTT.

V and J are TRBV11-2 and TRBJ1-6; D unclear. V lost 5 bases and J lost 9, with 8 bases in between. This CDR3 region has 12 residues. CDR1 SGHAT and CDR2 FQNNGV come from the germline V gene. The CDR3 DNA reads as TGTGCCAGCAGCGGCATGGGTTCACCCCTCCACTTT. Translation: CASSGMGSPLHF.

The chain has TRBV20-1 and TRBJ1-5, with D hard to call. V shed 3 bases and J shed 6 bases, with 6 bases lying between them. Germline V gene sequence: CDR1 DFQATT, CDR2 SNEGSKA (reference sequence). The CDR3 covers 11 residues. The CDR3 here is CSASSVQPQHF. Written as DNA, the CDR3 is TGCAGTGCTAGTTCTGTTCAGCCCCAGCATTTT.

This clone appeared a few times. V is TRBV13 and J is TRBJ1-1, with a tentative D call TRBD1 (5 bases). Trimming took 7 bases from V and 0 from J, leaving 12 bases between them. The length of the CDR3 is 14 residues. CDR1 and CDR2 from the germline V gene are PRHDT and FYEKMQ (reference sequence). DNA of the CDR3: TGTGCCAGCAACATAGGACATCTGAACACTGAAGCTTTCTTT. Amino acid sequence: CASNIGHLNTEAFF. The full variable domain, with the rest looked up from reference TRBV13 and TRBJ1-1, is AAGVIQSPRHLIKEKRETATLKCYPIPRHDTVYWYQQGPGQDPQFLISFYEKMQSDKGSIPDRFSAQQFSDYHSELNMSSLELGDSALYFCASNIGHLNTEAFFGQGTRLTVV.

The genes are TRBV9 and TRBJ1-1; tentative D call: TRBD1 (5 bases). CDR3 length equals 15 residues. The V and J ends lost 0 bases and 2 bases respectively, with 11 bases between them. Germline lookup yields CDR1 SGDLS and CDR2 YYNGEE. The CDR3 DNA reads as TGTGCCAGCAGCGTAGGGGGGGTACTCAACACTGAAGCTTTCTTT. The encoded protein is CASSVGGVLNTEAFF.

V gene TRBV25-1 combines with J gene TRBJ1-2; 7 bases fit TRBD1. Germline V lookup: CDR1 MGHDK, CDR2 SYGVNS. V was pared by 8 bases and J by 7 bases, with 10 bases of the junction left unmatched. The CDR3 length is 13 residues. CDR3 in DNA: TGTGCCAGCCAAGTGATAGGGGGCGGTGGCTACACCTTC. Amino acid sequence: CASQVIGGGGYTF.

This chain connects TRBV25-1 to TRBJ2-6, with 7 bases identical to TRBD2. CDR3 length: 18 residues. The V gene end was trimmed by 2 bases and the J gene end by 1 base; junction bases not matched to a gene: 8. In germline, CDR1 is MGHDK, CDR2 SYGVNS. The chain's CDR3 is CASSEGGGIQSGANVLTF. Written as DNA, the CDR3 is TGTGCCAGCAGTGAAGGCGGGGGAATCCAATCTGGGGCCAACGTCCTGACTTTC.

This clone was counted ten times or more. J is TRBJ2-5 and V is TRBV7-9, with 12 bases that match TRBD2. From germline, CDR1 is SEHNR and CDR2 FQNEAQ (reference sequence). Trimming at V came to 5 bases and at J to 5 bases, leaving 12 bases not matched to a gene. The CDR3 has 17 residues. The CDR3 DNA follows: TGTGCCAGCAGCGTCGGACTAGCGGGGTTGAGTAGTGAGACCCAGTACTTC. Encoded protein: CASSVGLAGLSSETQYF.

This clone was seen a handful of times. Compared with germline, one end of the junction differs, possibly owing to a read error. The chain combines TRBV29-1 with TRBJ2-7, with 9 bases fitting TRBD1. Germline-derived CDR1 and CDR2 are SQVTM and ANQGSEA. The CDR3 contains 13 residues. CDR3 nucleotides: TGCAGCGTGGAAGGACAGGGGAGGTACGAGCAGTACTTC. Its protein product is CSVEGQGRYEQYF.

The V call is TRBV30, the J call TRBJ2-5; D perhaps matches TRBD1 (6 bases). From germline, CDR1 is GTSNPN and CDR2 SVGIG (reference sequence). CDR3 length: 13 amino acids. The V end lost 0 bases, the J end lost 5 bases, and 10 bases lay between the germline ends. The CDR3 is CAWSVNRVETQYF. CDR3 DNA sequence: TGTGCCTGGAGTGTGAACAGGGTGGAGACCCAGTACTTC. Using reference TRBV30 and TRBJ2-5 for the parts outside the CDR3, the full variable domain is SQTIHQWPATLVQPVGSPLSLECTVEGTSNPNLYWYRQAAGRGLQLLFYSVGIGQISSEVPQNLSASRPQDRQFILSSKKLLLSDSGFYLCAWSVNRVETQYFGPGTRLLVL.

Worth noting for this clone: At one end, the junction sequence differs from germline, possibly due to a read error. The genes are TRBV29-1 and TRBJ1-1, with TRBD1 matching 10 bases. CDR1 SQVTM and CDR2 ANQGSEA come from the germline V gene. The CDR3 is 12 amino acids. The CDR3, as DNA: TGCAGCGTGCAACCGGGACAGGGGCCCCTCATCTTT. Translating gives CSVQPGQGPLIF.

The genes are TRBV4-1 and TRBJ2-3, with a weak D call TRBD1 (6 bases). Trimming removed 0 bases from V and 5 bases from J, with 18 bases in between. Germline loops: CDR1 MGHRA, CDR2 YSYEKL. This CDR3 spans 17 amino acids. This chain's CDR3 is CASSQEFRGVVRDTQYF. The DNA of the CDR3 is TGCGCCAGCAGCCAAGAGTTCAGGGGTGTAGTACGAGATACGCAGTATTTT.

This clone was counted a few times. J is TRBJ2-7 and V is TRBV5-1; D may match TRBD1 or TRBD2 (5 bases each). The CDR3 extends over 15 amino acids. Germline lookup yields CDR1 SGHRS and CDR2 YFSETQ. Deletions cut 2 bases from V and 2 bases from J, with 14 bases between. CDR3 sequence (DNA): TGCGCCAGCAGCTTTGGGACCGAGGTAACCTACGAGCAGTACTTC. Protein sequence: CASSFGTEVTYEQYF. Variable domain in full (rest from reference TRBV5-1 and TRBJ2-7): KAGVTQTPRYLIKTRGQQVTLSCSPISGHRSVSWYQQTPGQGLQFLFEYFSETQRNKGNFPGRFSGRQFSNSRSEMNVSTLELGDSALYLCASSFGTEVTYEQYFGPGTRLTVT.

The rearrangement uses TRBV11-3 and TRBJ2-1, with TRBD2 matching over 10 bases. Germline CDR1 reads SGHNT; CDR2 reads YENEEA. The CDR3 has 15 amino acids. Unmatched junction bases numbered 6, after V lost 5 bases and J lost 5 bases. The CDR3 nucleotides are TGTGCCAGCAGCCACTTAGCGGGGGGCAACAATGAGCAGTTCTTC. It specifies CASSHLAGGNNEQFF.

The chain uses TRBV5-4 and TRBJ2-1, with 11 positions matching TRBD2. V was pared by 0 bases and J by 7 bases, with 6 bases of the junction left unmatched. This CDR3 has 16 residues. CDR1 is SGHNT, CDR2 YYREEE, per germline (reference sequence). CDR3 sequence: CASSLATLAGGNEQFF. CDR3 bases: TGTGCCAGCAGCTTGGCCACGTTAGCGGGGGGGAATGAGCAGTTCTTC. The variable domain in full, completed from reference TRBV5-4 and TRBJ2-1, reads ETGVTQSPTHLIKTRGQQVTLRCSSQSGHNTVSWYQQALGQGPQFIFQYYREEENGRGNFPPRFSGLQFPNYSSELNVNALELDDSALYLCASSLATLAGGNEQFFGPGTRLTVL.

The DNA of the CDR3 is TGTGCCAGCAGCCAAGATCATCGGGCCGTAGGTGGCTACACCTTC. It codes for CASSQDHRAVGGYTF. This chain links TRBV4-2 with TRBJ1-2; unclear D gene. V shed 0 bases and J shed 7 bases, with 15 bases lying between them. Germline CDR1 reads LGHNA; CDR2 reads YNFKEQ. The CDR3 is 15 amino acids.

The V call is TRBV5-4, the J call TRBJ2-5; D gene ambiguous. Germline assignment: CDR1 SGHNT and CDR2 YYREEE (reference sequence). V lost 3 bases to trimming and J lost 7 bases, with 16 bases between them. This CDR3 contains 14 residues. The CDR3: CASSSPGPTWTQYF. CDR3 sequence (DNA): TGTGCCAGCAGCTCCCCGGGCCCGACATGGACCCAGTACTTC.

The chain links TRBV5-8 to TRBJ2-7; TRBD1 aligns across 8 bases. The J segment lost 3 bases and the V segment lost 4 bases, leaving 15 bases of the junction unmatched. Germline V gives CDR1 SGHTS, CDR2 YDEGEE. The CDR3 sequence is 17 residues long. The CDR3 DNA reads TGTGCCAGCAGCCCAACTCTAAGCGGACAGGGAAACTACGAGCAGTACTTC. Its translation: CASSPTLSGQGNYEQYF.

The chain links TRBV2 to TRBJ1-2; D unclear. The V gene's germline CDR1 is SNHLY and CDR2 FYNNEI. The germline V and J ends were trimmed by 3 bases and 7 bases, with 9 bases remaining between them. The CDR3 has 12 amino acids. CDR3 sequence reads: CASSELGGGYTF. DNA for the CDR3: TGTGCCAGCAGTGAGTTGGGCGGTGGCTACACCTTC.

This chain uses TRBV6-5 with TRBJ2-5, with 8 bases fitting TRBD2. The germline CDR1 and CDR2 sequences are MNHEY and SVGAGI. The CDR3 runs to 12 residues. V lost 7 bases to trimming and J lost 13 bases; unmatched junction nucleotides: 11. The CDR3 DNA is TGTGCCAGCACCACGGGGGGGGACTGGGTGTACTTC. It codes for CASTTGGDWVYF.

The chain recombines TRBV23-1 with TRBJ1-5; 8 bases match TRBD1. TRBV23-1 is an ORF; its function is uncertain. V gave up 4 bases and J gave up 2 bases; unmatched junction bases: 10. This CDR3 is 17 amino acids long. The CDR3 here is CASSPWTGNVRNQPQHF. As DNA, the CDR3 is TGCGCCAGCAGTCCCTGGACAGGGAACGTCCGCAATCAGCCCCAGCATTTT.

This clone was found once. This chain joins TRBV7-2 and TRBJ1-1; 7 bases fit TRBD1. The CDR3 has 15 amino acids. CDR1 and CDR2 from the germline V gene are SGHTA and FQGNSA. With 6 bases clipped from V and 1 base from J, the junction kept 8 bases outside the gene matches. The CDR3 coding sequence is TGTGCCAGCAGACTCAGACAGGGCTCGAACACTGAAGCTTTCTTT. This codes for CASRLRQGSNTEAFF.

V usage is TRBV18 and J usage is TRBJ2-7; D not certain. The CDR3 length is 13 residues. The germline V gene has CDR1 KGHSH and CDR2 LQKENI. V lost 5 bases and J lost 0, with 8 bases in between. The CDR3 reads CASSAADSYEQYF. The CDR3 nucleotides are TGTGCCAGCTCAGCTGCGGACTCCTACGAGCAGTACTTC.